The rows below give T cell receptor beta chains drawn from one sample of a study of blood T cell repertoires in COVID-19. The method was immunoSEQ multiplex PCR; TCRdb's version includes in-frame clones alone and lacks a portion of them. In the table there are 200,000 to 300,000 clones, 80% to 90% of which are singletons. Material for sequencing was peripheral blood. The receptors here all came from a man aged 25 to 45 with active or convalescent COVID-19. CDR3s include the opening cysteine and the closing phenylalanine or tryptophan. A D gene is named only where the DNA matches it firmly. Where a row states a size, it is once, few, many or the class of an expanded clone; other rows omit it.

>NA|NA|TRBV7-9|TRBJ2-1
TGCGCCAGCAGCTTAGTATTGGGGCGGGAAAATGAGCAGTTCTTC
CASSLVLGRENEQFF
>TRBD1|NA|TRBV19|TRBJ2-1
TGTGCCAGTAGTATAGCCCGGGACAGGAAAAAGTTCTTC
CASSIARDRKKFF
>NA|few|TRBV7-9|TRBJ2-7
TGTGCCAGCAGCTTACGGGAGACTCCCTACGAGCAGTACTTC
CASSLRETPYEQYF
>TRBD1|NA|TRBV6-5|TRBJ1-3
TGTGCCAGCAGAGACAGGGAAAGAAGAAACACCATATATTTT
CASRDRERRNTIYF
>NA|NA|TRBV6-4|TRBJ2-2
TGTGCCAGCAGTGCCCCCGGTGGGGAGCTGTTTTTT
CASSAPGGELFF
>TRBD2|NA|TRBV5-1|TRBJ2-7
TGCGCCAGCAGGGGGACTAGCGGGGCCTACGAGCAGTACTTC
CASRGTSGAYEQYF
>NA|few|TRBV5-4|TRBJ1-2
TGTGCCAGCAGCTTGGGGGGGACTTCGGCTAACTATGGCTACACCTTC
CASSLGGTSANYGYTF
>TRBD1|NA|TRBV5-1|TRBJ1-5
TGCGCCAGCAGCTTGGAAGGCCAGGGGGGCCCCCCGGATAGCAATCAGCCCCAGCATTTT
CASSLEGQGGPPDSNQPQHF
>NA|NA|TRBV7-3|TRBJ2-3
TGTGCCAGCAGCTTAACGCAGTACACAGATACGCAGTATTTT
CASSLTQYTDTQYF
>TRBD1|NA|TRBV7-9|TRBJ1-1
TGTGCCAGCAGCTTAGGACAGGGTCGAGACACTGAAGCTTTCTTT
CASSLGQGRDTEAFF
>NA|once|TRBV4-3|TRBJ2-7
TGCGCCAGCAGCCAAGATTTGGACAACGAGTACGAGCAGTACTTC
CASSQDLDNEYEQYF
>NA|few|TRBV19|TRBJ1-1
TGTGCCAGTAGTATCAAGGGGTACACTGAAGCTTTCTTT
CASSIKGYTEAFF
>TRBD2|NA|TRBV7-9|TRBJ2-5
TGTGCCAGCAGCCCCCGTAGCGGGGGAGAGACCCAGTACTTC
CASSPRSGGETQYF
>TRBD2|NA|TRBV5-6|TRBJ2-7
TGTGCCAGCAGCTTGTGGGTAGCGGGGGCCTACGAGCAGTACTTC
CASSLWVAGAYEQYF
>NA|NA|TRBV7-6|TRBJ1-2
TGTGCCAGCAGCTTAGGTCCGTCTAGGTACGGGGGCTACACCTTC
CASSLGPSRYGGYTF
>TRBD2|NA|TRBV29-1|TRBJ2-1
TGCAGCGCCACACTAGCGGGGCAGGGCAATGAGCAGTTCTTC
CSATLAGQGNEQFF
>NA|NA|TRBV9|TRBJ2-1
TGTGCCAGCAGCGTAGATGCGGGGTCCTACAATGAGCAGTTCTTC
CASSVDAGSYNEQFF
>NA|NA|TRBV13|TRBJ2-1
TGTGCCAGCAGCTGGACAGTTGGCGAGCAGTTCTTC
CASSWTVGEQFF
>NA|NA|TRBV9|TRBJ1-6
TGTGCCAGCACCTGGGGGCAGGGTGGTGATTCACCCCTCCACTTT
CASTWGQGGDSPLHF
>NA|few|TRBV6-5|TRBJ1-5
TGTGCCAGCAGCCAATTTATCTATAGCAATCAGCCCCAGCATTTT
CASSQFIYSNQPQHF
>NA|NA|TRBV4-3|TRBJ2-1
TGCGCCAGCAGCCAAGACCGGGGAGTGACAGGCAATGAGCAGTTCTTC
CASSQDRGVTGNEQFF
>NA|NA|TRBV7-3|TRBJ1-1
TGTGCCAGCAGCTTATCTATGAACACTGAAGCTTTCTTT
CASSLSMNTEAFF
>TRBD2|NA|TRBV11-2|TRBJ2-5
TGTGCCAGCAGCTTAGAACTAGCGGGGGGGGATCAAGAGACCCAGTACTTC
CASSLELAGGDQETQYF
>NA|NA|TRBV6-5|TRBJ1-1
TGTGCCAGCAGTTACACAGGGAGAGCTGAAGCTTTCTTT
CASSYTGRAEAFF
>NA|NA|TRBV7-3|TRBJ2-3
TGTGCCAGCAGCGCCTTGGGGCGGGGGCCGGCGGATACGCAGTATTTT
CASSALGRGPADTQYF
>TRBD2|NA|TRBV7-9|TRBJ2-5
TGTGCCAGCAGCTTAGATCTTAGCGGGGCCGCGGAGACCCAGTACTTC
CASSLDLSGAAETQYF
>TRBD2|NA|TRBV10-3|TRBJ2-7
TGTGCCAACCTCCGGACTAGCGGGGGAGCATCGGACTACGAGCAGTACTTC
CANLRTSGGASDYEQYF
>TRBD1|NA|TRBV7-9|TRBJ2-3
TGTGCCAGCAGCTCTGGGACAGACACAGATACGCAGTATTTT
CASSSGTDTDTQYF
>TRBD1|once|TRBV30|TRBJ1-1
TGTGCCTGGAGTCCGACCTTGAGGGGGCGAGGGACTGAAGCTTTCTTT
CAWSPTLRGRGTEAFF
>TRBD2|once|TRBV4-3|TRBJ2-7
TGCGCCAGCAGCCAAGAAGGAGCAGCGGGGGGTTACGAGCAGTACTTC
CASSQEGAAGGYEQYF
>TRBD2|NA|TRBV7-2|TRBJ2-7
TGTGCCAGCAGCTTAGACCGCGGGGGGTTATACGAGCAGTACTTC
CASSLDRGGLYEQYF
>NA|once|TRBV18|TRBJ1-4
TGTGCCAGCTCGCAGGGGCGGGGGAGTGAAAAACTGTTTTTT
CASSQGRGSEKLFF
>TRBD1|NA|TRBV6-1|TRBJ1-5
TGTGCCAGCAGTGCACAGGGGAAGAGGAGTTACCAGCCCCAGCATTTT
CASSAQGKRSYQPQHF
>NA|NA|TRBV13|TRBJ1-2
TGTGCCAGCAGCTTAGGTCGGGTTAACTATGGCTACACCTTC
CASSLGRVNYGYTF
>NA|NA|TRBV4-3|TRBJ1-4
TGCGCCAGCAGCCAGACCCCAGGCCCCACTAATGAAAAACTGTTTTTT
CASSQTPGPTNEKLFF
>NA|NA|TRBV6-6|TRBJ1-1
TGTGCCAGCTTAGGACAGTTCAACACTGAAGCTTTCTTT
CASLGQFNTEAFF
>TRBD2|few|TRBV6-4|TRBJ2-1
TGTGCCAGCAGTGAATCTACTAGCGGGGGCTACAATGAGCAGTTCTTC
CASSESTSGGYNEQFF
>TRBD1|once|TRBV19|TRBJ1-5
TGTGCCAGTAGTCCAGGTTCGGACAGGGGGGTAGAGCCCCAGCATTTT
CASSPGSDRGVEPQHF
>NA|NA|TRBV9|TRBJ2-3
TGTGCCAGCAGCCCAGGGGAGCCAGATACGCAGTATTTT
CASSPGEPDTQYF
>TRBD1|NA|TRBV2|TRBJ2-7
TGTGCCAGCAATCAGGACAGGGGAGAGTACGAGCAGTACTTC
CASNQDRGEYEQYF
>NA|once|TRBV9|TRBJ2-7
TGTGCCAGCAGCCCCTACGGCTCCTACGAGCAGTACTTC
CASSPYGSYEQYF
>NA|NA|TRBV9|TRBJ1-5
TGTGCCAGCAGCACCGCCGGGGGGGAGAATCAGCCCCAGCATTTT
CASSTAGGENQPQHF
>NA|once|TRBV27|TRBJ1-5
TGTGCCAGCAGCCCGGTGGGCAGGGCCCATTCCCAGCATTTT
CASSPVGRAHSQHF
>TRBD2|once|TRBV7-2|TRBJ2-3
TGTGCCAGCAGCTTAGAGGGCCTAGCGGGGATCACAGATACGCAGTATTTT
CASSLEGLAGITDTQYF
>TRBD1|NA|TRBV2|TRBJ2-7
TGTGCCAGCAGACTAGGGACAGGGGGCGAGCAGTACTTC
CASRLGTGGEQYF
>NA|NA|TRBV7-9|TRBJ1-5
TGTGCCAGCAGCTCCGGACAGTACAATCAGCCCCAGCATTTT
CASSSGQYNQPQHF
>TRBD1|NA|TRBV19|TRBJ1-5
TGTGCCAGTAGTAAACGTGGGACAGGGTTTCGTGATGGCAATCAGCCCCAGCATTTT
CASSKRGTGFRDGNQPQHF
>NA|NA|TRBV5-1|TRBJ1-1
TGCGCCAGCAGCTTGGCTGGGGGGGTTAATGAAGCTTTCTTT
CASSLAGGVNEAFF
>NA|NA|TRBV30|TRBJ1-1
TGTGCCTGGAGTGTAGAGCACACTGAAGCTTTCTTT
CAWSVEHTEAFF
>NA|NA|TRBV18|TRBJ1-1
TGTGCCAGCTCACAGGGGTCAAACACTGAAGCTTTCTTT
CASSQGSNTEAFF